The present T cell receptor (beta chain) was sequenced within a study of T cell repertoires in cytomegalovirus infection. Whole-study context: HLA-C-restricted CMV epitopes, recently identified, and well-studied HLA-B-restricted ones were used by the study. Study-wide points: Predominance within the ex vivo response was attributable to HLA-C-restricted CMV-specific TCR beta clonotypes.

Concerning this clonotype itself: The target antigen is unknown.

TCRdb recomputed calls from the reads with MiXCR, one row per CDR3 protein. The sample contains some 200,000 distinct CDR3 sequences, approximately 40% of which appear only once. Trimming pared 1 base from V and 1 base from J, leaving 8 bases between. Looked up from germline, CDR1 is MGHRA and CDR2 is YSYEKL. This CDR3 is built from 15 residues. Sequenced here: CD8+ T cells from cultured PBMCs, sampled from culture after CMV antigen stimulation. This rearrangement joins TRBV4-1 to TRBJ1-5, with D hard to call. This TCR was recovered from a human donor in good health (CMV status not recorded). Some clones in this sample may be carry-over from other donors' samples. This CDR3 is CASSQVKGSNQPQHF. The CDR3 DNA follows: TGCGCCAGCAGCCAAGTTAAAGGAAGCAATCAGCCCCAGCATTTT.